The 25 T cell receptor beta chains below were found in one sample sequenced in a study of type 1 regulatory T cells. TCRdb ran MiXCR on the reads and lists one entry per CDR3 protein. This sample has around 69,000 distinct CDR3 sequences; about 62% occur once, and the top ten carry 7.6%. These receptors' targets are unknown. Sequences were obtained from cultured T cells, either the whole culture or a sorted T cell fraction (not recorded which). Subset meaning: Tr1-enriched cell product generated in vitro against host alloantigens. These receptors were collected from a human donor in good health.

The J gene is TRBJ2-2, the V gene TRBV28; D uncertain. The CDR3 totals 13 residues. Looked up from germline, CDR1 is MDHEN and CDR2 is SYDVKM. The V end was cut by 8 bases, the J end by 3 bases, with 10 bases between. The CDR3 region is CASQAVDTGELFF. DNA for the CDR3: TGTGCCAGCCAGGCAGTGGACACCGGGGAGCTGTTTTTT.

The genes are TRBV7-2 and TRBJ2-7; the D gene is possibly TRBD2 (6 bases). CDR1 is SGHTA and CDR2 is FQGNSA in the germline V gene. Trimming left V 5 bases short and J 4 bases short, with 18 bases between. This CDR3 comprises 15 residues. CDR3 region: CASSPQGLVSYEQYF. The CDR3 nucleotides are TGTGCCAGCAGCCCGCAGGGACTCGTATCTTACGAGCAGTACTTC.

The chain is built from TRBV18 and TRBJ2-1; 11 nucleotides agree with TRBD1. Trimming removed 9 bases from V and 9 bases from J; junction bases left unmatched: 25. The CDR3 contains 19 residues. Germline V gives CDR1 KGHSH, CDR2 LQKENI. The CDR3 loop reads CAREHPGNRGDRGRIEQFF. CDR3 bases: TGTGCCAGAGAACACCCAGGAAATCGCGGGGACAGGGGGAGGATTGAGCAGTTCTTC.

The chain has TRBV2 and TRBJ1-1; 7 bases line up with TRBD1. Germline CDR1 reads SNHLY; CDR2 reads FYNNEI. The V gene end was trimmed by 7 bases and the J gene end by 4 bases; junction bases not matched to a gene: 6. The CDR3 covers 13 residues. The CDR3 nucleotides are TGTGCCAGCACTACAGGGGTGGGCACTGAAGCTTTCTTT. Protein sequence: CASTTGVGTEAFF.

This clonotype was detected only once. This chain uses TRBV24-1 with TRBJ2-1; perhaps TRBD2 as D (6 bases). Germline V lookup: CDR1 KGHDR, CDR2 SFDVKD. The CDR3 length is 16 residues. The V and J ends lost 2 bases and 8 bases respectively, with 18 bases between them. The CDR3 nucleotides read TGTGCCACCAGTGATTGGGTAGGTGGGAGGCCCTATGAGCAGTTCTTC. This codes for CATSDWVGGRPYEQFF.

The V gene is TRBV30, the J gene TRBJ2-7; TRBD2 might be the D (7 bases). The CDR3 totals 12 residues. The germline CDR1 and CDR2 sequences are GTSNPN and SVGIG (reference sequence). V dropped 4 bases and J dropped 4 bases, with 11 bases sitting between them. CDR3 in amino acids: CAWTGEGYEQYF. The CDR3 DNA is TGTGCCTGGACAGGGGAGGGGTACGAGCAGTACTTC.

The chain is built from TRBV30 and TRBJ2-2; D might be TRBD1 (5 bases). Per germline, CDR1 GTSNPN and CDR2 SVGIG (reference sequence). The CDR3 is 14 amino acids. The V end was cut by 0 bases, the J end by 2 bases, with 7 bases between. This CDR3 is CAWSVDSNTGELFF. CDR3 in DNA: TGTGCCTGGAGTGTAGACAGCAACACCGGGGAGCTGTTTTTT.

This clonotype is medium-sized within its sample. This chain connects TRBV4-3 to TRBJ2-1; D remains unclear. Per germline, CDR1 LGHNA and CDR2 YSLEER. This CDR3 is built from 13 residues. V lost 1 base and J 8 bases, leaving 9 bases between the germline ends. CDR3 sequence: CASSQGPLYEQFF. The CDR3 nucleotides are TGCGCCAGCAGCCAAGGTCCCCTCTATGAGCAGTTCTTC.

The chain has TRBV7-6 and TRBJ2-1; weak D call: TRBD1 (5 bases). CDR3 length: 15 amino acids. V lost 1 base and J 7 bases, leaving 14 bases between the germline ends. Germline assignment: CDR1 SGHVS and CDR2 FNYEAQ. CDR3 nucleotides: TGTGCCAGCAGCTTAGGGCAGGGCTATGGGAATGAGCAGTTCTTC. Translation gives CASSLGQGYGNEQFF.

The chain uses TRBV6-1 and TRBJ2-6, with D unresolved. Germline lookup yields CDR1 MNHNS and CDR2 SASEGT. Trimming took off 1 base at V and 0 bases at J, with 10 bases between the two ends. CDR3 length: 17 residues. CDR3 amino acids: CASSEDQVSSGANVLTF. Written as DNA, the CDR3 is TGTGCCAGCAGTGAAGACCAGGTGTCCTCTGGGGCCAACGTCCTGACTTTC.

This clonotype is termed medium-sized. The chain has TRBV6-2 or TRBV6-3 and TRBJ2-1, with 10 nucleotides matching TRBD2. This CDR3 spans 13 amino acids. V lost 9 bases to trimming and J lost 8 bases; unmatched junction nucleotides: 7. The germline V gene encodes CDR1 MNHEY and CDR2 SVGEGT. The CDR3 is CASLAGGFDEQFF. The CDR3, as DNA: TGTGCCAGTTTAGCGGGAGGCTTCGATGAGCAGTTCTTC.

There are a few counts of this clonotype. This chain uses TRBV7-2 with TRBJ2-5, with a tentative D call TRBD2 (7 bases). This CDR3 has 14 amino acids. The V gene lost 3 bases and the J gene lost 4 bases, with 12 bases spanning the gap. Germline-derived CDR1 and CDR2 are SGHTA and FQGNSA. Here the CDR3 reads CASSLGGGPETQYF. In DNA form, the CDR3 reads TGTGCCAGCAGCTTGGGGGGGGGGCCAGAGACCCAGTACTTC.

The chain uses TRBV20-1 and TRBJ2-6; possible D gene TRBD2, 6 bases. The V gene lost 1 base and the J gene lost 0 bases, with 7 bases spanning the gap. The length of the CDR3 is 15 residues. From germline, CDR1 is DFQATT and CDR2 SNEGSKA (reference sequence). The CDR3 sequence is CSARGGDSGANVLTF. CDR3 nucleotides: TGCAGTGCTAGAGGGGGGGACTCTGGGGCCAACGTCCTGACTTTC.

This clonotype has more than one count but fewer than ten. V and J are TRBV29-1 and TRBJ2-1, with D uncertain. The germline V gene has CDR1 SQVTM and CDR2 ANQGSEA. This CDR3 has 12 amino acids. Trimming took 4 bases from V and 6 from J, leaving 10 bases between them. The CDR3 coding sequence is TGCAGCGTTGTTGCCGGGTCCAATGAGCAGTTCTTC. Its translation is CSVVAGSNEQFF.

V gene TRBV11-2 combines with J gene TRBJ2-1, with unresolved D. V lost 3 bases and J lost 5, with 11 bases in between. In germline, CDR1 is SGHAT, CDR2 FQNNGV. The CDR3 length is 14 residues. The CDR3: CASSFVGKDNEQFF. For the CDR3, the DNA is TGTGCCAGCAGCTTTGTTGGGAAAGACAATGAGCAGTTCTTC.

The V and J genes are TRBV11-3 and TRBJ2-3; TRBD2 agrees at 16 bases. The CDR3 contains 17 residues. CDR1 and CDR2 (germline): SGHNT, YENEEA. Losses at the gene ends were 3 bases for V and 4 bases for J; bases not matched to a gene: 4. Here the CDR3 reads CASSFGTSGRAADTQYF. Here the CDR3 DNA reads TGTGCCAGCAGCTTCGGGACTAGCGGGAGGGCCGCAGATACGCAGTATTTT.

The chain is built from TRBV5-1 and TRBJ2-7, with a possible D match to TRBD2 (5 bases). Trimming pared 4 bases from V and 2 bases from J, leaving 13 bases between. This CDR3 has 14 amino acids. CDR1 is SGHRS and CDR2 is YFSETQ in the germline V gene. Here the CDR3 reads CASSRESAAYEQYF. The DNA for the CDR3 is TGCGCCAGCAGCCGTGAGTCAGCGGCCTACGAGCAGTACTTC.

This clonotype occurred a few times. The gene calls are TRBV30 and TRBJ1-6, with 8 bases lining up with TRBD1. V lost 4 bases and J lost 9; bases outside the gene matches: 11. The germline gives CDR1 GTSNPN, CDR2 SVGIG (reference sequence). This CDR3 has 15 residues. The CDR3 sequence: CAWTVTRTGSSPLHF. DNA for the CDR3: TGTGCCTGGACAGTAACCCGGACAGGGAGTTCACCCCTCCACTTT. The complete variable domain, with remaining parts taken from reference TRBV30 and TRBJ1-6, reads SQTIHQWPATLVQPVGSPLSLECTVEGTSNPNLYWYRQAAGRGLQLLFYSVGIGQISSEVPQNLSASRPQDRQFILSSKKLLLSDSGFYLCAWTVTRTGSSPLHFGNGTRLTVT.

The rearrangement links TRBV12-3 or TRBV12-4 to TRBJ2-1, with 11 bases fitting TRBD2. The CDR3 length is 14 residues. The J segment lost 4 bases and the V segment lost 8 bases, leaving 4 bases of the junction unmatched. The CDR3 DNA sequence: TGTGCCAGCCTTACTAGCGGGAGTTACAATGAGCAGTTCTTC. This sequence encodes CASLTSGSYNEQFF.

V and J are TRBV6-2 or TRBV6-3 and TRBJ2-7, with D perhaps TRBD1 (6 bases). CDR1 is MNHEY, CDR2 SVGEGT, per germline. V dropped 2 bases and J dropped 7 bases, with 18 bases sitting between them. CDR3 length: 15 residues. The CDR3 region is CASSYPLTGPTEQYF. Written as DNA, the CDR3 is TGTGCCAGCAGTTACCCCCTAACAGGGCCCACGGAGCAGTACTTC.

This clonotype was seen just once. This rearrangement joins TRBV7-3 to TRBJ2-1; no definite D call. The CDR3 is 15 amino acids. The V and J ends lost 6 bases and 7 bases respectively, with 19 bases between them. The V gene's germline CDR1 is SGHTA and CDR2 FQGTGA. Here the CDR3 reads CASSSNPLRINEQFF. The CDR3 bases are TGTGCCAGCAGTTCAAACCCGCTTAGGATTAATGAGCAGTTCTTC.

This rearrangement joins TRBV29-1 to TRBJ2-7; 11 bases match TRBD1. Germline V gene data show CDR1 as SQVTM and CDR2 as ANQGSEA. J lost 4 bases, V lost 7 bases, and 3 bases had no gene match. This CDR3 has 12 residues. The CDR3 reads CSAGTGGYEQYF. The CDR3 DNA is TGCAGCGCTGGGACAGGGGGTTACGAGCAGTACTTC.

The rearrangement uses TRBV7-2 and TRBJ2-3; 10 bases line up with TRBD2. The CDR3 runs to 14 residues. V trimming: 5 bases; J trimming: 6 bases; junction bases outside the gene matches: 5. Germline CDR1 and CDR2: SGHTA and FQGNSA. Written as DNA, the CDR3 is TGTGCCAGCAGCCCTGGGACTAGCGCGGATACGCAGTATTTT. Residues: CASSPGTSADTQYF.

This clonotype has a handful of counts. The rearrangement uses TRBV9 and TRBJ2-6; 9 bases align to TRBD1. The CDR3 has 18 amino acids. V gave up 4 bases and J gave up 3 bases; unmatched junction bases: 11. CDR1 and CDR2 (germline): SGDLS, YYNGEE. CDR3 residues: CASSPNYATGGGANVLTF. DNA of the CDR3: TGTGCCAGCAGCCCTAACTACGCGACAGGGGGTGGGGCCAACGTCCTGACTTTC.

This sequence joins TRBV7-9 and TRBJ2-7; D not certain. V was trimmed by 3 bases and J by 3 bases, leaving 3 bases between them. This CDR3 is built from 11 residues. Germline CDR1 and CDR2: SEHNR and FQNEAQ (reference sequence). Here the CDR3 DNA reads TGTGCCAGCAGCTTCAACTACGAGCAGTACTTC. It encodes CASSFNYEQYF.